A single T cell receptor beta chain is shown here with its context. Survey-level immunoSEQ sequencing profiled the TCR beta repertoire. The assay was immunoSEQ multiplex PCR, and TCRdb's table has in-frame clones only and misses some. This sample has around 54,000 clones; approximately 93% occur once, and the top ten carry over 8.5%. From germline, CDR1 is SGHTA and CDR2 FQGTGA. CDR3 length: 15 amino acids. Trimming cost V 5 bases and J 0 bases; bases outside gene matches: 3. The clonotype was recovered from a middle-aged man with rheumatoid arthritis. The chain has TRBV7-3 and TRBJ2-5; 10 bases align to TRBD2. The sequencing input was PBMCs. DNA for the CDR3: TGTGCCAGCAGCGCCGGGACTAGCGACCAAGAGACCCAGTACTTC. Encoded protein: CASSAGTSDQETQYF.